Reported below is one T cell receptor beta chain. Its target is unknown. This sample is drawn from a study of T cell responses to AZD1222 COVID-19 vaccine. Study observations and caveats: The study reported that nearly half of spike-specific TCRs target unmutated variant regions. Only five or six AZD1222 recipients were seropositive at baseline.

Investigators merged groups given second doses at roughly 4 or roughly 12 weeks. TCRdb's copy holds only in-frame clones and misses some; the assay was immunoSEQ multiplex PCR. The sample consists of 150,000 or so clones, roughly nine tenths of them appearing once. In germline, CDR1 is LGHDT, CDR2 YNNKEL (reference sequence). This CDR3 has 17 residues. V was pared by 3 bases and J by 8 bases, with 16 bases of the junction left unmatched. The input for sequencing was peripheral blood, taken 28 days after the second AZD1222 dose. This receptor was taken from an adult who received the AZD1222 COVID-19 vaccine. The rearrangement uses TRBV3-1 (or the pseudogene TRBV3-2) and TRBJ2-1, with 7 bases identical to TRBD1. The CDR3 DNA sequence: TGTGCCAGCAGCCATGATGGGCCGGGACAGCCGAATGATGAGCAGTTCTTC. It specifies CASSHDGPGQPNDEQFF.